The rows below give T cell receptor beta chains drawn from one sample of a study of T cell responses to AZD1222 COVID-19 vaccine. Some clones are missing from TCRdb's copy, which holds only in-frame ones; the method was immunoSEQ multiplex PCR. The sample has approximately 68,000 clones; about 87% are singletons. The input for sequencing was peripheral blood, taken on day 0 of AZD1222 vaccination. Receptors were obtained from an adult in good health. Each CDR3 is given with its conserved first and last residue. The D gene is left open where the match is weak. Only part of the rows carry a size: once, few, many, or a class if the clone is expanded.

>TRBV4-1|TRBJ1-6|.|.
TGCGCCAGCAGCCAGCCAGGAAGGGATTATAATTCACCCCTCCACTTT
CASSQPGRDYNSPLHF
>TRBV27|TRBJ2-7|.|.
TGTGCCAGCAGTCTCGCTAGAGTAACGGGCGAGCAGTACTTC
CASSLARVTGEQYF
>TRBV5-5|TRBJ1-2|once|.
TGTGCCAGCAGCTCAGGGACGCCGTATGGCTACACCTTC
CASSSGTPYGYTF
>TRBV30|TRBJ1-5|.|.
TGTGCCTGGAGGCCCTATAGCAATCAGCCCCAGCATTTT
CAWRPYSNQPQHF
>TRBV7-9|TRBJ2-7|.|TRBD1
TGTGCCAGCAGCACCCCCAAGACAGGGGGCTACGAGCAGTACTTC
CASSTPKTGGYEQYF
>TRBV19|TRBJ1-2|.|.
TGTGCCAGCCGAAACGGGCTAGGAGGCTACACCTTC
CASRNGLGGYTF
>TRBV28|TRBJ2-7|.|TRBD1
TGTGCCAGCAGTTCCGGACAGGGGCTAGACGAGCAGTACTTC
CASSSGQGLDEQYF
>TRBV19|TRBJ1-2|.|.
TGTGCCAGTAGCCCCCAGGGAGGGCGCGGCTACACCTTC
CASSPQGGRGYTF
>TRBV3-1/TRBV3-2|TRBJ2-1|.|.
TGTGCCAGCAGCCAAGGCGACTACAATGAGCAGTTCTTC
CASSQGDYNEQFF
>TRBV25-1|TRBJ1-4|.|.
TGTGCCAGCAGTGAAAGCCTGTGGGCTAATGAAAAACTGTTTTTT
CASSESLWANEKLFF
>TRBV28|TRBJ2-1|.|.
TGTGCCAGCGGGGGCGGGTACAATGAGCAGTTCTTC
CASGGGYNEQFF
>TRBV4-1|TRBJ1-6|.|TRBD1
TGCGCCAGCAGCCAAGAGGGGAGGACAGGTGGGACACCCCTCCACTTT
CASSQEGRTGGTPLHF
>TRBV14|TRBJ2-7|.|.
TGTGCCAGCAGCCATGGGACTGCCAGCTACGAGCAGTACTTC
CASSHGTASYEQYF
>TRBV9|TRBJ1-3|.|.
TGTGCCAGCAAATCTGGAAACACCATATATTTT
CASKSGNTIYF
>TRBV30|TRBJ2-7|.|.
TGTGCCTGGAGCGGTGTAGGGGGCGGGGGATCCTACGAGCAGTACTTC
CAWSGVGGGGSYEQYF
>TRBV7-9|TRBJ1-6|.|.
TGTGCCAGCAGCTTAGCGGAGGAGGGCATCTATAATTCACCCCTCCACTTT
CASSLAEEGIYNSPLHF
>TRBV5-4|TRBJ2-2|.|TRBD2
TGTGCCAGCAGCTTGGGACTAGCGGGAGCGAACACCGGGGAGCTGTTTTTT
CASSLGLAGANTGELFF
>TRBV6-2/TRBV6-3|TRBJ2-7|.|.
TGTGCCAGCAGTTACTCGACTCCGGGGGAGTACGAGCAGTACTTC
CASSYSTPGEYEQYF
>TRBV23-1|TRBJ2-2|.|.
TGCGCCAGCAGTCATAGAGCCAGCCGCCCGAACACCGGGGAGCTGTTTTTT
CASSHRASRPNTGELFF
>TRBV7-2|TRBJ2-7|.|.
TGTGCCAGCAGCCCAATCAACCGCCTAGCGCCCTACGAGCAGTACTTC
CASSPINRLAPYEQYF
>TRBV19|TRBJ2-2|.|TRBD1
TGTGCCAGTTCGGACAGGAAGAACACCGGGGAGCTGTTTTTT
CASSDRKNTGELFF
>TRBV5-1|TRBJ2-2|.|TRBD2
TGCGCCAGCAGTCTGGGGACTAGCAGAAACACCGGGGAGCTGTTTTTT
CASSLGTSRNTGELFF
>TRBV28|TRBJ2-2|.|TRBD1
TGTGCCAGCAGTTCCCATCGGGACAGAAACACCGGGGAGCTGTTTTTT
CASSSHRDRNTGELFF
>TRBV5-4|TRBJ2-7|.|TRBD2
TGTGCCAGCAGCTTGGACGGACTAGCGGGAGGCTACGAGCAGTACTTC
CASSLDGLAGGYEQYF
>TRBV7-3|TRBJ2-1|.|TRBD2
TGTGCCAGCAGCTTAGCGGGACTAGCGGGAGGGCATGAGCAGTTCTTC
CASSLAGLAGGHEQFF
>TRBV20-1|TRBJ2-1|once|TRBD2
TGCAGTGCTAGTACCGGAGCGGGACTAGCGGGCTTCGTTGGGTACAATGAGCAGTTCTTC
CSASTGAGLAGFVGYNEQFF
>TRBV19|TRBJ2-2|.|TRBD2
TGTGCCAGTACCGGGACTAGCGGGTCAACGCCTCGGGGGCTGTTTTTT
CASTGTSGSTPRGLFF
>TRBV7-9|TRBJ2-5|.|TRBD2
TGTGCCAGCAGCTTAGGCGGGAGTAACTATGAGACCCAGTACTTC
CASSLGGSNYETQYF
>TRBV15|TRBJ2-1|.|.
TGTGCCACCAGCAGAGGGGACCGGGGAGGTGGCTACAATGAGCAGTTCTTC
CATSRGDRGGGYNEQFF
>TRBV6-2/TRBV6-3|TRBJ2-3|.|.
TGTGCCAGCAGTCCCTTCCGGGGGCCCGGCACAGATACGCAGTATTTT
CASSPFRGPGTDTQYF
>TRBV7-8|TRBJ1-1|.|TRBD1
TGTGCCAGCAGCTTAGTATCGGCAGGGGGGACTGAAGCTTTCTTT
CASSLVSAGGTEAFF
>TRBV7-3|TRBJ1-1|.|.
TGTGCCAGCAGCTTAACGGGAGGGCCCAACACTGAAGCTTTCTTT
CASSLTGGPNTEAFF
>TRBV29-1|TRBJ1-2|.|.
TGCAGCGTTATAGCCGTGGGGGCAGTCTATGGCTACACCTTC
CSVIAVGAVYGYTF
>TRBV27|TRBJ2-2|few|.
TGTGCCAGCAGTTTCGGGACCCTCCTGAACACCGGGGAGCTGTTTTTT
CASSFGTLLNTGELFF
>TRBV30|TRBJ1-1|.|.
TGTGCCTGGAGACCCCACATGACTGAAGCTTTCTTT
CAWRPHMTEAFF
>TRBV28|TRBJ2-7|.|TRBD2
TGTGCCAGCAGTCCAACCCTAGGGCCGTCGGGGGGCGAGCAGTACTTC
CASSPTLGPSGGEQYF
>TRBV7-3|TRBJ1-1|.|.
TGTGCCAGCAGCTTACCGGGGGGAGGCACTGAAGCTTTCTTT
CASSLPGGGTEAFF
>TRBV19|TRBJ2-1|.|.
TGTGCCAGTAGTATTTCCGGAATTCTATACAATGAGCAGTTCTTC
CASSISGILYNEQFF
>TRBV3-1/TRBV3-2|TRBJ2-7|.|.
TGTGCCAGCAGCCTCAACTGGGACACCGCAGCCTACGAGCAGTACTTC
CASSLNWDTAAYEQYF
>TRBV6-2/TRBV6-3|TRBJ1-1|.|TRBD1
TGTGCCAGCAGTGCCCCGGGACAGGGTTACACTGAAGCTTTCTTT
CASSAPGQGYTEAFF
>TRBV11-2|TRBJ2-7|.|TRBD2
TGTGCCAGCAGCTCGGGACTAGAGATTACCTACGAGCAGTACTTC
CASSSGLEITYEQYF
>TRBV12-3/TRBV12-4|TRBJ1-1|.|.
TGTGCCAGCAGTTTCGGTACTGAAGCTTTCTTT
CASSFGTEAFF
>TRBV23-1|TRBJ2-1|.|.
TGCGCCAGCAGTCAAACCCACCAGGCAGGGGAGTACACCTACAATGAGCAGTTCTTC
CASSQTHQAGEYTYNEQFF
>TRBV5-1|TRBJ2-6|few|.
TGCGCCAGCAGCGGCCTATCTGGGGCCAACGTCCTGACTTTC
CASSGLSGANVLTF
>TRBV6-2/TRBV6-3|TRBJ2-1|.|.
TGTGCCAGCAGTTACCAGGGATCCTACAATGAGCAGTTCTTC
CASSYQGSYNEQFF
>TRBV7-3|TRBJ2-7|.|.
TGTGCCAGCAGTCCCACACCGGACTACGAGCAGTACTTC
CASSPTPDYEQYF
>TRBV5-1|TRBJ2-1|.|.
TGCGCCAGCAGTTCAAAAGACATACTCCTCCCCAATGAGCAGTTCTTC
CASSSKDILLPNEQFF
>TRBV28|TRBJ2-2|.|TRBD2
TGTGCCAGCAGGGAAGCGGGAGGGCCCCGTGGCGGGGAGCTGTTTTTT
CASREAGGPRGGELFF
>TRBV5-8|TRBJ2-1|.|.
TGTGCCAGCAGCTGGAAAGTGGAGTACAATGAGCAGTTCTTC
CASSWKVEYNEQFF